The clone carrying this T cell receptor beta chain was seen many times. Its specificity is not known. The data were obtained in a study of T cells after posttransplantation cyclophosphamide. Study results and limitations: TRB overlap between skin or GI tissue T cells and blood was limited.

Repertoires were generated with immunoSEQ multiplex PCR, while TCRdb's copy carries only in-frame clones and drops some. There are about 34,000 clones in the sample, none observed a single time. The receptor's source is a woman in her 50s in good health and a related stem cell transplant donor. Sequencing was performed on PBMCs.

The CDR3 protein is CASSLDNGREQFF. CDR3 in DNA: TGCGCCAGCAGCTTGGATAATGGGCGTGAGCAGTTCTTC. The gene calls are TRBV5-1 and TRBJ2-1; D is unclear. Germline lookup yields CDR1 SGHRS and CDR2 YFSETQ. CDR3 length: 13 residues. Trimming took off 0 bases at V and 9 bases at J, with 10 bases between the two ends.